The 21 T cell receptor beta chains given below trace back to one sample, sequenced in a study of shared clonotypes between healthy human individuals. Data came from immunoSEQ multiplex PCR; TCRdb stores just in-frame clones and leaves some out. In the table there are roughly 500,000 clones, roughly 77% of which are singletons. Sequenced input: PBMCs. Receptors originate from a woman in her 40s in good health. Some clones in this sample may be carry-over from other donors' samples.

The gene calls are TRBV7-8 and TRBJ2-5; D possibly corresponds to TRBD2 (6 bases). The length of the CDR3 is 16 residues. Germline assignment: CDR1 SGHVS and CDR2 FQNEAQ. Between the trimmed V and J ends, which lost 2 bases and 1 base, there was a span of 14 bases. The CDR3 region is CASSLPGAGVQETQYF. The CDR3 DNA reads TGTGCCAGCAGCTTACCGGGAGCTGGGGTCCAAGAGACCCAGTACTTC.

This clone was recorded once. The V gene is TRBV5-1, the J gene TRBJ2-2; 7 bases are shared with TRBD1. CDR3 length equals 15 residues. Germline CDR1 SGHRS, CDR2 YFSETQ. The junction had 3 bases not matched to a gene; V was cut back by 0 bases and J by 4 bases. CDR3 sequence: CASSLATGTTGELFF. In nucleotides, the CDR3 is TGCGCCAGCAGCTTGGCGACAGGGACCACCGGGGAGCTGTTTTTT.

This clone was seen a single time. The chain links TRBV30 to TRBJ2-3; D perhaps matches TRBD1 (6 bases). Germline V CDR1 and CDR2: GTSNPN, SVGIG (reference sequence). The CDR3 spans 14 residues. V was pared by 0 bases and J by 6 bases, with 13 bases between. The CDR3: CAWSVPGRGDTQYF. DNA of the CDR3: TGTGCCTGGAGTGTACCGGGCAGGGGCGATACGCAGTATTTT.

The CDR3: CASSLGASGFRDTQYF. The DNA of the CDR3 is TGCGCCAGCAGCTTGGGGGCTAGCGGGTTCAGAGATACGCAGTATTTT. This chain joins TRBV5-1 and TRBJ2-3, with 8 bases lining up with TRBD2. Germline V gene lookup returns CDR1 SGHRS and CDR2 YFSETQ. J was trimmed by 5 bases and V by 0 bases; bases with no gene match: 8. The CDR3 has 16 amino acids. Supplemented by reference TRBV5-1 and TRBJ2-3, the full variable domain reads KAGVTQTPRYLIKTRGQQVTLSCSPISGHRSVSWYQQTPGQGLQFLFEYFSETQRNKGNFPGRFSGRQFSNSRSEMNVSTLELGDSALYLCASSLGASGFRDTQYFGPGTRLTVL.

Here the CDR3 reads CASSHGTDQETQYF. The CDR3, as DNA: TGTGCCAGCAGTCACGGGACGGACCAAGAGACCCAGTACTTC. The chain combines TRBV28 with TRBJ2-5; D may be TRBD1 or TRBD2 (5 bases each). The CDR3 consists of 14 residues. Germline CDR1 and CDR2: MDHEN and SYDVKM. V was trimmed by 5 bases and J by 0 bases, leaving 10 bases between them.

The sample holds a few counts of this clone. V and J are TRBV7-9 and TRBJ2-7; 10 bases line up with TRBD2. The germline V gene encodes CDR1 SEHNR and CDR2 FQNEAQ (reference sequence). The CDR3 sequence is 14 residues long. The ends lost 3 bases at V and 2 bases at J; junction bases unmatched: 1. CDR3 sequence reads: CASSFSGRAYEQYF. CDR3 DNA sequence: TGTGCCAGCAGCTTCAGCGGGAGGGCCTACGAGCAGTACTTC.

The rearrangement joins TRBV30 to TRBJ1-1, with D uncertain. The CDR3 contains 13 residues. From germline, CDR1 is GTSNPN and CDR2 SVGIG (reference sequence). Trimming removed 0 bases at V and 4 bases at J, with 9 bases between. The CDR3 DNA is TGTGCCTGGAGTGTACGCTTTGGCACTGAAGCTTTCTTT. Its protein product is CAWSVRFGTEAFF. The variable domain in full, completed from reference TRBV30 and TRBJ1-1, reads SQTIHQWPATLVQPVGSPLSLECTVEGTSNPNLYWYRQAAGRGLQLLFYSVGIGQISSEVPQNLSASRPQDRQFILSSKKLLLSDSGFYLCAWSVRFGTEAFFGQGTRLTVV.

This clone has a handful of counts. The V gene is TRBV15, the J gene TRBJ1-1; TRBD1 aligns across 8 bases. From germline, CDR1 is LNHNV and CDR2 YYDKDF (reference sequence). J was trimmed by 0 bases and V by 4 bases; bases with no gene match: 4. The length of the CDR3 is 15 residues. The DNA for the CDR3 is TGTGCCACCAGCAAACGGACAGGGCTGAACACTGAAGCTTTCTTT. Protein sequence: CATSKRTGLNTEAFF.

The chain couples TRBV18 to TRBJ2-7, with 7 bases matching TRBD1. V lost 11 bases to trimming and J lost 2 bases; unmatched junction nucleotides: 6. CDR1 is KGHSH and CDR2 is LQKENI in the germline V gene. The CDR3 extends over 12 amino acids. The CDR3, as DNA: TGTGCCTCTCGGACAGGCCCCTACGAGCAGTACTTC. Translated: CASRTGPYEQYF.

This clone was counted a few times. The V gene is TRBV30, the J gene TRBJ2-5; D unclear. The J call may be faulty, since TRBJ2-7 better matches the DNA end. Germline-derived CDR1 and CDR2 are GTSNPN and SVGIG (reference sequence). This CDR3 is 14 amino acids long. CDR3 sequence reads: CAWSVRRVPYEQYF. CDR3 coding DNA: TGTGCCTGGAGTGTCAGACGAGTCCCCTACGAGCAGTACTTC.

The chain combines TRBV27 with TRBJ2-1; 11 bases line up with TRBD2. With V trimmed by 4 bases and J by 10 bases, 15 bases remained unmatched. CDR1 is MNHEY and CDR2 is SMNVEV in the germline V gene (reference sequence). This CDR3 is built from 17 residues. The CDR3 region has the DNA TGTGCCAGCAGTTCCCCTCGGGGGGCTAGCGGGAGGTTGGAGCAGTTCTTC. It codes for CASSSPRGASGRLEQFF.

V usage is TRBV7-9 and J usage is TRBJ2-6, with no clear D. Germline assignment: CDR1 SEHNR and CDR2 FQNEAQ (reference sequence). The V end was cut by 5 bases, the J end by 4 bases, with 15 bases between. The CDR3 sequence is 16 residues long. The CDR3 reads CASSRSSSSGANVLTF. In DNA, the CDR3 is TGTGCCAGCAGCCGGAGTTCTTCGTCCGGGGCCAACGTCCTGACTTTC.

The genes are TRBV15 and TRBJ2-5, with TRBD1 matching over 9 bases. Germline assignment: CDR1 LNHNV and CDR2 YYDKDF (reference sequence). The CDR3 is 15 amino acids. V lost 1 base to trimming and J lost 4 bases; unmatched junction nucleotides: 4. CDR3 DNA sequence: TGTGCCACCAGCAGAGCCCCGACAGGGGGAGAGACCCAGTACTTC. This gives the protein CATSRAPTGGETQYF.

The V and J genes are TRBV21-1 and TRBJ2-6; the D segment call TRBD1 is taken from the table without a DNA check. TRBV21-1 is described as a pseudogene. There are 16 residues in the CDR3. CDR3 DNA sequence: TGTGCCAGTCACCGGGACAGGGTCATTTGGTCCAACGTCCTGACTTTC. Translated, it gives CASHRDRVIWSNVLTF.

The rearrangement uses TRBV30 and TRBJ2-3, with D possibly TRBD1 on 5 matching bases. The CDR3 contains 15 residues. Trimming removed 7 bases from V and 2 bases from J, with 19 bases in between. Germline loops: CDR1 GTSNPN, CDR2 SVGIG (reference sequence). The DNA of the CDR3 is TGTGCCTCCGACCTGGGGCGCAGGATCACAGATACGCAGTATTTT. This sequence encodes CASDLGRRITDTQYF. Full variable domain (outside the CDR3, taken from reference TRBV30 and TRBJ2-3): SQTIHQWPATLVQPVGSPLSLECTVEGTSNPNLYWYRQAAGRGLQLLFYSVGIGQISSEVPQNLSASRPQDRQFILSSKKLLLSDSGFYLCASDLGRRITDTQYFGPGTRLTVL.

This rearrangement joins TRBV18 to TRBJ2-7; D might be TRBD2 (6 bases). Trimming took off 8 bases at V and 6 bases at J, with 20 bases between the two ends. There are 14 residues in the CDR3. CDR1 and CDR2 from the germline V gene are KGHSH and LQKENI. The CDR3 sequence: CASSGFSVQAEQYF. CDR3 in DNA: TGTGCCAGCAGCGGGTTTTCCGTGCAGGCCGAGCAGTACTTC.

This clone was recorded once. The chain joins TRBV28 to TRBJ1-5, with 9 bases fitting TRBD1. The CDR3 has 13 amino acids. Germline CDR1 reads MDHEN; CDR2 reads SYDVKM. The chain's CDR3 is CTVEGTGNQPQHF. As DNA, the CDR3 is TGTACCGTCGAGGGGACAGGGAATCAGCCCCAGCATTTT.

The chain combines TRBV7-3 with TRBJ2-3; 11 bases are a match to TRBD2. Germline values: CDR1 SGHTA, CDR2 FQGTGA. CDR3 size: 16 residues. The trim removed 4 bases at V and 5 bases at J, leaving 8 bases unmatched. This chain's CDR3 is CASSSLAGGGLDTQYF. The CDR3 coding sequence is TGTGCCAGCAGCTCGCTAGCGGGAGGCGGGTTAGATACGCAGTATTTT.

This chain uses TRBV6-5 with TRBJ2-5; weak D call: TRBD2 (6 bases). The J call may be in error: the DNA end matches TRBJ2-7 better. The CDR3 consists of 11 residues. Germline V CDR1 and CDR2: MNHEY, SVGAGI. CDR3 DNA: TGTGCCAGTGGGGACTTCTACGAGCAGTACTTC. Its protein product is CASGDFYEQYF.

A few counts support this clone. A much larger clonotype is one base distant, so this may be a read error. The chain employs TRBV5-6 and TRBJ2-3; D is uncertain. The CDR3 runs to 12 residues. V lost 2 bases and J lost 0, with 1 base in between. Germline V lookup: CDR1 SGHDT, CDR2 YYEEEE. CDR3 bases: TGTGCCAGCAGCTTTAGCACAGATACGCAGTATTTT. Its translation: CASSFSTDTQYF.

In this sample, this clone turned up many times. The CDR3 sequence: CASGLPPLKVSLSGNTIYF. The CDR3 bases are TGTGCTAGTGGTTTGCCACCCCTGAAAGTAAGCCTCTCTGGAAACACCATATATTTT. The rearrangement joins TRBV12-5 to TRBJ1-3, with D unresolved. V gave up 2 bases and J gave up 0 bases, with 20 bases separating them. From germline, CDR1 is LGHNT and CDR2 FRNRAP. CDR3 size: 19 residues.